The 19 T cell receptor beta chains in this list originate from one sample, sequenced in a study of blood T cell repertoires in COVID-19 (dated by TCRdb to about 2020). The library was prepared using the immunoSEQ multiplex PCR assay. TCRdb took over this immuneACCESS table, retaining in-frame rearrangements with V and J assigned. Such tables are incomplete; in checked studies, under half of the missing clones stem from an unresolved V gene, and the remainder is unexplained. This sample comprises about 240,000 clones, more than 75% of them detected only once. The ten largest clones represent around an eighth of the sample. The sequenced sample was peripheral blood. The source is a man older than 75 with acute or convalescent COVID-19.

The rearrangement links TRBV19 to TRBJ1-5; a possible D gene is TRBD1 (6 bases). V was trimmed by 6 bases and J by 1 base, leaving 10 bases between them. Germline V gene lookup returns CDR1 LNHDA and CDR2 SQIVND (reference sequence). The CDR3 covers 14 residues. CDR3 residues: CASRLTGSNQPQHF. In DNA, the CDR3 is TGTGCCAGTAGGCTAACAGGGAGCAATCAGCCCCAGCATTTT.

V usage is TRBV4-2 and J usage is TRBJ2-1; 9 nucleotides match TRBD1. Germline assignment: CDR1 LGHNA and CDR2 YNFKEQ. This CDR3 is 16 amino acids long. The V gene end was trimmed by 0 bases and the J gene end by 9 bases; junction bases not matched to a gene: 9. CDR3 residues: CASSQDPQGASGEQFF. CDR3 bases: TGTGCCAGCAGCCAAGATCCACAGGGGGCGTCAGGTGAGCAGTTCTTC.

The chain has TRBV6-2 or TRBV6-3 and TRBJ2-5, with D perhaps TRBD1 (6 bases). This CDR3 comprises 12 residues. CDR1 is MNHEY, CDR2 SVGEGT, per germline. V was cut by 4 bases and J by 7 bases, with 10 bases left in between. CDR3 bases: TGTGCCAGCAGTTCTAGCAGGGGGACCCAGTACTTC. Protein product: CASSSSRGTQYF.

The chain carries TRBV27 and TRBJ2-2, with 10 bases matching TRBD1. This CDR3 region has 18 residues. V was pared by 6 bases and J by 0 bases, with 10 bases of the junction left unmatched. Germline CDR1 and CDR2: MNHEY and SMNVEV (reference sequence). The CDR3 here is CASSPTGTGAPNTGELFF. CDR3 sequence (DNA): TGTGCCAGCAGCCCAACCGGGACAGGGGCTCCGAACACCGGGGAGCTGTTTTTT.

J is TRBJ1-4 and V is TRBV5-1, with 9 bases fitting TRBD1. V shed 4 bases and J 8 bases; nucleotides not matched to a gene: 9. The germline V gene encodes CDR1 SGHRS and CDR2 YFSETQ. The CDR3 is 15 amino acids. The CDR3 bases are TGCGCCAGCAGCCTTCAGGGACAGGGTAACGAAAAACTGTTTTTT. Protein: CASSLQGQGNEKLFF. Supplemented by reference TRBV5-1 and TRBJ1-4, the full variable domain reads KAGVTQTPRYLIKTRGQQVTLSCSPISGHRSVSWYQQTPGQGLQFLFEYFSETQRNKGNFPGRFSGRQFSNSRSEMNVSTLELGDSALYLCASSLQGQGNEKLFFGSGTQLSVL.

The V call is TRBV5-1, the J call TRBJ2-7; weak D call: TRBD1 (5 bases). V lost 0 bases and J 0 bases, leaving 10 bases between the germline ends. There are 15 residues in the CDR3. CDR1 and CDR2 (germline): SGHRS, YFSETQ. The CDR3 DNA reads TGCGCCAGCAGCTTGGAGGGCAGGGCCTCCTACGAGCAGTACTTC. Protein: CASSLEGRASYEQYF.

V and J are TRBV7-2 and TRBJ2-3; unclear D gene. The V end lost 1 base, the J end lost 8 bases, and 10 bases lay between the germline ends. CDR1 SGHTA and CDR2 FQGNSA come from the germline V gene. The CDR3 runs 13 residues. The CDR3 here is CASSLGQARTQYF. Written as DNA, the CDR3 is TGTGCCAGCAGCTTAGGCCAGGCACGTACGCAGTATTTT.

This rearrangement joins TRBV7-8 to TRBJ2-7; 10 bases align to TRBD1. Losses at the gene ends were 2 bases for V and 4 bases for J; bases not matched to a gene: 11. The CDR3 runs to 17 residues. Germline V gene lookup returns CDR1 SGHVS and CDR2 FQNEAQ. CDR3 DNA: TGTGCCAGCAGCTTACCAAGGACAGGGGGTGAAGTGTACGAGCAGTACTTC. It translates to CASSLPRTGGEVYEQYF.

The V and J genes are TRBV10-3 and TRBJ2-2, with 7 bases that match TRBD1. Germline V gives CDR1 ENHRY, CDR2 SYGVKD. The CDR3 has 16 residues. V was clipped by 0 bases and J by 3 bases; unmatched bases: 4. CDR3 residues: CAISESLGGDTGELFF. As DNA, the CDR3 is TGTGCCATCAGTGAGTCGCTAGGGGGCGACACCGGGGAGCTGTTTTTT.

The CDR3 bases are TGTGCCAGCAGCCAAGATGGGGGGACTTCGTACTCTGGGGCCAACGTCCTGACTTTC. Amino acids: CASSQDGGTSYSGANVLTF. V and J are TRBV4-2 and TRBJ2-6, with D possibly being TRBD2 (6 bases). The CDR3 runs 19 residues. V was pared by 0 bases and J by 0 bases, with 15 bases between. CDR1 is LGHNA, CDR2 YNFKEQ, per germline.

This clone was seen only a few times. The CDR3 loop is CASSLVGQGIQPYEQYF. In nucleotides, the CDR3 is TGTGCCAGCAGTTTAGTGGGACAGGGGATCCAGCCCTACGAGCAGTACTTC. V is TRBV27 and J is TRBJ2-7; the match to TRBD1 covers 10 bases. Germline CDR1 reads MNHEY; CDR2 reads SMNVEV (reference sequence). The CDR3 covers 17 residues. Germline trimming cut 2 bases from V and 2 bases from J; bases unmatched to any gene: 9.

The chain combines TRBV10-1 with TRBJ2-1, with 10 positions matching TRBD2. V lost 4 bases to trimming and J lost 0 bases; unmatched junction nucleotides: 6. CDR1 and CDR2 (germline): WNHNN, SYGVQD (reference sequence). The CDR3 covers 17 residues. The CDR3 nucleotides are TGCGCCAGCAGTGGGACTAGCGGCACGAGCTCCTACAATGAGCAGTTCTTC. Translated, it gives CASSGTSGTSSYNEQFF.

CDR3 nucleotides: TGCGCCAGCAGCCCCCCAGGACTAGCGGCAGCCTACGAGCAGTACTTC. This sequence encodes CASSPPGLAAAYEQYF. This chain joins TRBV5-1 and TRBJ2-7; 10 nucleotides match TRBD2. With 4 bases clipped from V and 2 bases from J, the junction kept 9 bases outside the gene matches. The CDR3 runs to 16 residues. The germline V gene encodes CDR1 SGHRS and CDR2 YFSETQ.

V gene TRBV3-1 (or the pseudogene TRBV3-2) combines with J gene TRBJ2-5; tentative D call: TRBD2 (5 bases). V was cut by 2 bases and J by 2 bases, with 12 bases left in between. CDR1 is LGHDT and CDR2 is YNNKEL in the germline V gene (reference sequence). This CDR3 comprises 15 residues. CDR3 in amino acids: CASSQPTRTQETQYF. As DNA, the CDR3 is TGTGCCAGCAGCCAACCGACCCGGACTCAAGAGACCCAGTACTTC.

The chain links TRBV7-9 to TRBJ2-7, with D unclear. This CDR3 is 12 amino acids long. V lost 2 bases and J 5 bases, leaving 7 bases between the germline ends. Germline V CDR1 and CDR2: SEHNR, FQNEAQ (reference sequence). CDR3 DNA: TGTGCCAGCAGCTTAAATTTTAACGAGCAGTACTTC. This encodes CASSLNFNEQYF.

This chain connects TRBV7-3 to TRBJ2-5; D gene unclear. Trimming took off 1 base at V and 4 bases at J, with 7 bases between the two ends. The length of the CDR3 is 13 residues. Germline values: CDR1 SGHTA, CDR2 FQGTGA. The CDR3 spells CASSLSGGETQYF. The CDR3 region has the DNA TGTGCCAGCAGCTTAAGTGGCGGAGAGACCCAGTACTTC.

As regards this clone: Other DNA sequences within the sample encode an identical CDR3. This CDR3 is CASSSQGTGELFF. The DNA of the CDR3 is TGCGCCAGCAGCTCACAGGGGACCGGGGAGCTGTTTTTT. This chain joins TRBV5-1 and TRBJ2-2; 7 bases are a match to TRBD1. The CDR3 is 13 residues long. Trimming at V came to 3 bases and at J to 5 bases, leaving 1 base not matched to a gene. Per the germline V gene, CDR1 is SGHRS and CDR2 is YFSETQ.

This rearrangement joins TRBV6-2 or TRBV6-3 to TRBJ2-7; weak D call: TRBD2 (5 bases). V lost 2 bases and J lost 6, with 8 bases in between. The CDR3 totals 12 residues. Germline values: CDR1 MNHEY, CDR2 SVGEGT. Here the CDR3 reads CASSYRGSEQYF. In DNA, the CDR3 is TGTGCCAGCAGTTACCGGGGTTCCGAGCAGTACTTC.

V usage is TRBV28 and J usage is TRBJ1-6; D unresolved. Trimming cost V 6 bases and J 14 bases, with 20 bases left between them. In germline, CDR1 is MDHEN, CDR2 SYDVKM. The CDR3 is 14 amino acids. The CDR3 DNA follows: TGTGCCAGCAGGCCCCCCTTAACAACGGGTTCCCTCCACTTT. This codes for CASRPPLTTGSLHF. The variable domain in full, with the rest retrieved from reference TRBV28 and TRBJ1-6, is DVKVTQSSRYLVKRTGEKVFLECVQDMDHENMFWYRQDPGLGLRLIYFSYDVKMKEKGDIPEGYSVSREKKERFSLILESASTNQTSMYLCASRPPLTTGSLHFGNGTRLTVT.